The 31 T cell receptor beta chains given below trace back to one sample, sequenced in a study of post-analysis software for immune sequencing data. Their antigens remain unidentified. Study-wide results and caveats: TRBV segments more frequent in patients than in controls numbered five and included TRBV5-6, TRBV5-1 and TRBV20-1.

Unique molecular identifiers were carried by the TCR beta cDNA libraries. Via MiXCR, TCRdb re-called the PCR reads, giving one row per CDR3 protein. This sample has about 430,000 distinct CDR3 sequences; roughly 40% occur once, and the top ten carry less than 8%. The sample comprised blood. These receptors were taken from a girl under 10 years old with multiple sclerosis.

V is TRBV11-2 and J is TRBJ2-7; D is possibly TRBD2 (5 bases). From germline, CDR1 is SGHAT and CDR2 FQNNGV. This CDR3 is 14 amino acids long. Trimming cost V 1 base and J 6 bases, with 13 bases left between them. The CDR3 nucleotides read TGTGCCAGCAGCTTAGTGAGCCGGGAACGCGAGCAGTACTTC. This encodes CASSLVSREREQYF.

This clonotype was observed a single time. The chain links TRBV9 to TRBJ1-1, with D uncertain. The V end was cut by 0 bases, the J end by 0 bases, with 9 bases between. Germline V gives CDR1 SGDLS, CDR2 YYNGEE. The CDR3 totals 15 residues. CDR3 DNA: TGTGCCAGCAGCGTAGCAGACACTTTGAACACTGAAGCTTTCTTT. It specifies CASSVADTLNTEAFF.

The chain has TRBV5-1 and TRBJ2-4; TRBD1 matches at 9 bases. The J call may be mistaken, given a closer DNA end match to TRBJ2-7. This CDR3 has 15 amino acids. Germline assignment: CDR1 SGHRS and CDR2 YFSETQ. The CDR3 here is CASSPGGQGQYEQYF. The CDR3 coding sequence is TGCGCCAGTTCCCCCGGTGGACAGGGGCAGTACGAGCAGTACTTC.

This clonotype has only a few counts. The CDR3, as DNA: TGTGCCAGCACTTCGGGGCTGGGTAAAGGGGACAATGAGCAGTTCTTC. Translated, it gives CASTSGLGKGDNEQFF. The chain has TRBV2 and TRBJ2-1, with D tentatively TRBD1 or TRBD2 (5 bases each). This CDR3 is built from 16 residues. CDR1 is SNHLY and CDR2 is FYNNEI in the germline V gene. V was shortened by 7 bases and J by 5 bases, with 21 bases between the two germline ends.

The rearrangement joins TRBV27 to TRBJ1-5; the D gene is possibly TRBD1 (5 bases). CDR1 MNHEY and CDR2 SMNVEV come from the germline V gene (reference sequence). V lost 3 bases and J 4 bases, leaving 10 bases between the germline ends. The CDR3 sequence is 14 residues long. The CDR3 spells CASSLRGANQPQHF. The DNA of the CDR3 is TGTGCCAGCAGTTTGAGAGGGGCAAATCAGCCCCAGCATTTT.

J is TRBJ2-7 and V is TRBV28, with D possibly being TRBD2 (5 bases). The CDR3 covers 14 residues. The V gene lost 5 bases and the J gene lost 0 bases, with 11 bases spanning the gap. CDR1 is MDHEN and CDR2 is SYDVKM in the germline V gene. The CDR3 bases are TGTGCCAGCAGTGGCTCGGCGGGCTCCTACGAGCAGTACTTC. Protein sequence: CASSGSAGSYEQYF.

The rearrangement uses TRBV7-8 and TRBJ2-4; no reliable D call. CDR1 and CDR2 from the germline V gene are SGHVS and FQNEAQ. The CDR3 sequence is 16 residues long. V was clipped by 1 base and J by 3 bases, with 13 bases between them. The CDR3 nucleotides read TGTGCCAGCAGCTTAGGGACCGCAAGCAACAAAAACATTCAGTACTTC. Its translation is CASSLGTASNKNIQYF.

The chain is built from TRBV20-1 and TRBJ2-1; TRBD2 matches at 8 bases. Germline V gene data show CDR1 as DFQATT and CDR2 as SNEGSKA (reference sequence). This CDR3 spans 14 amino acids. V dropped 5 bases and J dropped 2; count of bases not matched to a gene: 5. DNA of the CDR3: TGCAGTGCTGGGGGACTAGAGACCTACAATGAGCAGTTCTTC. Translated, it gives CSAGGLETYNEQFF.

V and J are TRBV10-3 and TRBJ2-1, with a possible D match to TRBD2 (5 bases). CDR3 length equals 11 residues. CDR1 and CDR2 (germline): ENHRY, SYGVKD. V lost 3 bases and J lost 12, with 9 bases in between. CDR3 region: CAISDEGGQFF. The CDR3 DNA is TGTGCCATCAGTGACGAGGGTGGGCAGTTCTTC.

The V call is TRBV28, the J call TRBJ2-7; TRBD2 matches at 14 bases. V trimming: 7 bases; J trimming: 0 bases; junction bases outside the gene matches: 14. There are 19 residues in the CDR3. Germline assignment: CDR1 MDHEN and CDR2 SYDVKM. The CDR3 sequence: CASTLAGTSGGGRSYEQYF. As DNA, the CDR3 is TGTGCCAGCACTCTTGCCGGGACTAGCGGGGGAGGTCGCTCCTACGAGCAGTACTTC.

This clonotype has only a few counts. The chain combines TRBV29-1 with TRBJ2-1, with D maybe TRBD2 (5 bases). The length of the CDR3 is 12 residues. Germline-derived CDR1 and CDR2 are SQVTM and ANQGSEA. V was cut by 7 bases and J by 1 base, with 8 bases left in between. CDR3 protein: CSAWESYNEQFF. DNA of the CDR3: TGCAGCGCCTGGGAGTCCTACAATGAGCAGTTCTTC.

This clonotype has more than one count but fewer than ten. The chain recombines TRBV12-3 or TRBV12-4 with TRBJ1-4, with D possibly TRBD1 on 5 matching bases. This CDR3 contains 15 residues. V lost 1 base and J 4 bases, leaving 10 bases between the germline ends. CDR3 sequence (DNA): TGTGCCAGCAGTTTAGAAGACAGAGATAATGAAAAACTGTTTTTT. Encoded protein: CASSLEDRDNEKLFF.

Only a few counts were recorded for this clonotype. This sequence joins TRBV20-1 and TRBJ2-1; 8 nucleotides align to TRBD1. Germline assignment: CDR1 DFQATT and CDR2 SNEGSKA (reference sequence). V trimming: 0 bases; J trimming: 4 bases; junction bases outside the gene matches: 5. The CDR3 loop spans 15 amino acids. As DNA, the CDR3 is TGCAGTGCTAGAGATACGGGACAGGCTTACAATGAGCAGTTCTTC. This sequence encodes CSARDTGQAYNEQFF.

The chain carries TRBV12-3 or TRBV12-4 and TRBJ2-3; D remains ambiguous. The CDR3 has 13 amino acids. V dropped 7 bases and J dropped 1 base, with 9 bases sitting between them. Here the CDR3 reads CASTPRGTDTQYF. In DNA form, the CDR3 reads TGTGCCAGCACCCCAAGGGGCACAGATACGCAGTATTTT.

This clonotype has a handful of counts. This rearrangement joins TRBV7-2 to TRBJ2-1; the D is unclear. The CDR3 is 16 residues long. V lost 2 bases and J lost 6, with 17 bases in between. Germline assignment: CDR1 SGHTA and CDR2 FQGNSA. In DNA, the CDR3 is TGTGCCAGCAGCTTACCTGCGGTGAAGACGGGCAATGAGCAGTTCTTC. It encodes CASSLPAVKTGNEQFF.

The chain carries TRBV11-2 and TRBJ2-7; TRBD2 agrees at 7 bases. The J segment lost 3 bases and the V segment lost 4 bases, leaving 6 bases of the junction unmatched. Per the germline V gene, CDR1 is SGHAT and CDR2 is FQNNGV. This CDR3 is built from 14 residues. The CDR3 region has the DNA TGTGCCAGCAGCTATGGGGGGGTAAACTACGAGCAGTACTTC. It translates to CASSYGGVNYEQYF.

The chain is built from TRBV7-2 and TRBJ1-6; D call uncertain. Trimming left V 2 bases short and J 4 bases short, with 18 bases between. CDR1 is SGHTA and CDR2 is FQGNSA in the germline V gene. The length of the CDR3 is 18 residues. The chain's CDR3 is CASSLRRILAQYNSPLHF. The CDR3 nucleotides read TGTGCCAGCAGCTTAAGGCGGATCCTAGCTCAATATAATTCACCCCTCCACTTT. Full variable domain (rest looked up from reference TRBV7-2 and TRBJ1-6): GAGVSQSPSNKVTEKGKDVELRCDPISGHTALYWYRQSLGQGLEFLIYFQGNSAPDKSGLPSDRFSAERTGGSVSTLTIQRTQQEDSAVYLCASSLRRILAQYNSPLHFGNGTRLTVT.

This clonotype was detected only a few times. This sequence joins TRBV27 and TRBJ2-3; D is uncertain. The CDR3 is 18 residues long. CDR1 and CDR2 from the germline V gene are MNHEY and SMNVEV (reference sequence). V dropped 2 bases and J dropped 0 bases, with 18 bases sitting between them. This CDR3 reads CASSLIAQALISTDTQYF. Written as DNA, the CDR3 is TGTGCCAGCAGTTTAATCGCGCAGGCCCTCATTAGCACAGATACGCAGTATTTT.

This chain links TRBV29-1 with TRBJ2-5; 9 nucleotides match TRBD2. This CDR3 has 14 residues. The V gene end was trimmed by 4 bases and the J gene end by 4 bases; junction bases not matched to a gene: 7. Germline V gene lookup returns CDR1 SQVTM and CDR2 ANQGSEA. As DNA, the CDR3 is TGCAGCGTTGCCCCTAGCGGGAAGGGAGAGACCCAGTACTTC. This gives the protein CSVAPSGKGETQYF.

The chain couples TRBV15 to TRBJ2-1; 8 positions match TRBD2. Looked up from germline, CDR1 is LNHNV and CDR2 is YYDKDF (reference sequence). The V segment lost 0 bases and the J segment 8 bases; nucleotides outside the gene matches: 6. The CDR3 length is 15 residues. CDR3 protein: CATSRDKREIDEQFF. The DNA of the CDR3 is TGTGCCACCAGCAGAGATAAGCGGGAGATCGATGAGCAGTTCTTC.

The chain recombines TRBV27 with TRBJ2-4; D uncertain. Germline loops: CDR1 MNHEY, CDR2 SMNVEV (reference sequence). V lost 5 bases, J lost 0 bases, and 14 bases lay in between. The CDR3 contains 16 residues. CDR3 region: CASSKISALAKNIQYF. CDR3 DNA sequence: TGTGCCAGCAGTAAGATAAGCGCATTAGCCAAAAACATTCAGTACTTC.

The rearrangement links TRBV9 to TRBJ2-6; D call uncertain. There are 15 residues in the CDR3. V lost 0 bases and J lost 4, with 8 bases in between. Per the germline V gene, CDR1 is SGDLS and CDR2 is YYNGEE. The CDR3 sequence: CASSVEGAGANVLTF. The CDR3 region has the DNA TGTGCCAGCAGCGTAGAGGGTGCCGGGGCCAACGTCCTGACTTTC.

This clonotype was counted between two and nine times. V gene TRBV30 combines with J gene TRBJ2-7, with TRBD2 matching 8 bases. The CDR3 contains 14 residues. CDR1 and CDR2 (germline): GTSNPN, SVGIG (reference sequence). Unmatched junction bases numbered 4, after V lost 3 bases and J lost 0 bases. For the CDR3, the DNA is TGTGCCTGGAGGGAACTAGCGGACTCCTACGAGCAGTACTTC. Its translation: CAWRELADSYEQYF.

The chain has TRBV12-3 or TRBV12-4 and TRBJ1-2; 9 bases fit TRBD1. J lost 7 bases, V lost 3 bases, and 6 bases had no gene match. The CDR3 runs to 14 residues. CDR3: CASSFTGGHVGYTF. In DNA, the CDR3 is TGTGCCAGCAGTTTTACAGGGGGCCACGTTGGCTACACCTTC.

Concerning this clonotype: Since a much larger clone is just one base distant, this may be a read error. This chain joins TRBV6-5 and TRBJ2-5; D ambiguous. Germline V gene sequence: CDR1 MNHEY, CDR2 SVGAGI. The CDR3 spans 12 residues. CDR3 in DNA: TGTACCAGCAGGCAGAACCGGGAGACCCAGTACTTC. It translates to CTSRQNRETQYF.

The sample holds a few counts of this clonotype. This chain connects TRBV5-6 to TRBJ2-1; TRBD2 aligns across 8 bases. CDR3 length equals 16 residues. In germline, CDR1 is SGHDT, CDR2 YYEEEE. J lost 3 bases, V lost 4 bases, and 9 bases had no gene match. Written as DNA, the CDR3 is TGTGCCAGCAGCCCCGGTCGGGGGGGGAACTACAATGAGCAGTTCTTC. Residues: CASSPGRGGNYNEQFF.

Only a few counts were recorded for this clonotype. This chain uses TRBV5-1 with TRBJ1-4; weak D call: TRBD1 (6 bases). The CDR3 is made up of 13 amino acids. The germline V gene has CDR1 SGHRS and CDR2 YFSETQ. V was shortened by 4 bases and J by 5 bases, with 9 bases between the two germline ends. The CDR3 here is CASSEDRNEKLFF. As DNA, the CDR3 is TGCGCCAGCAGCGAGGACAGAAATGAAAAACTGTTTTTT.

This clonotype was counted a few times. The chain recombines TRBV7-3 with TRBJ1-1; no clear D gene. This CDR3 is 13 amino acids long. Germline CDR1 and CDR2: SGHTA and FQGTGA. Trimming pared 2 bases from V and 4 bases from J, leaving 8 bases between. The CDR3 sequence is CASSLGGPTEAFF. Written as DNA, the CDR3 is TGTGCCAGCAGCTTAGGAGGGCCCACTGAAGCTTTCTTT.

This chain links TRBV12-3 or TRBV12-4 with TRBJ2-3, with D hard to call. Trimming pared 1 base from V and 4 bases from J, leaving 6 bases between. CDR3 length: 13 residues. CDR3 sequence: CASSLGMADTQYF. The CDR3 DNA reads as TGTGCCAGCAGTTTAGGGATGGCAGATACGCAGTATTTT.

This rearrangement joins TRBV10-3 to TRBJ2-1; 10 bases line up with TRBD2. The CDR3 runs 16 residues. V was clipped by 5 bases and J by 3 bases; unmatched bases: 7. CDR1 is ENHRY and CDR2 is SYGVKD in the germline V gene. The CDR3 here is CAISKGSSGGYNEQFF. CDR3 DNA: TGTGCCATCAGTAAAGGGTCTAGCGGGGGCTACAATGAGCAGTTCTTC.

This sequence joins TRBV5-1 and TRBJ2-7; D not resolved. Judging by the DNA end, TRBJ2-5 fits better; the J call may be wrong. Germline V gene lookup returns CDR1 SGHRS and CDR2 YFSETQ. This CDR3 contains 13 residues. CDR3 sequence reads: CASSFPSQETQYF. The DNA for the CDR3 is TGCGCCAGCAGCTTTCCGAGCCAAGAGACCCAGTACTTC.